Below, one T cell receptor (beta chain) is given with its context. Its antigen target is currently unknown. Base qualities are not provided; no much larger clone lies one nucleotide away. The cohort was made up of roughly 670 healthy bone marrow donors. All cohort members were sampled while nominally healthy, although unrecorded immune exposures were likely present. The donor was CMV seropositive and belonged to the group of some 290 seropositive cohort members. A peripheral blood sample was collected from each donor, and TCR beta sequencing was performed on peripheral blood mononuclear cells. The Qiagen DNeasy Blood Extraction Kit was used to extract genomic DNA from the blood cell samples. The receptor library was made with the immunoSEQ multiplex PCR assay. For the multiplex PCR, a mixture combining 60 forward primers for TCR Vbeta segments and 13 reverse primers for TCR Jbeta segments was used. The CDR3 region of rearranged TCR beta genes was amplified from genomic DNA by a multiplex PCR assay. The amplified TCR beta libraries were sequenced on the Illumina HiSeq System as 87-base-pair reads. As for how the authors treated the data: In a later analysis, tens of millions of unique TCR beta chains were counted across the 500 to 850 repertoires, and roughly 11 million of these chains were shared by at least two donors. Raw reads were error-corrected and collapsed into unique sequences with a nearest-neighbor algorithm that merged closely related sequences to remove PCR and sequencing errors. V, D and J gene segments were assigned by aligning CDR3 sequences to IMGT reference sequences. For a sequence to be retained, a match of at least six nucleotides was required to both a V gene segment and a J gene segment. Rearrangements were classified as productive when the CDR3 lacked stop codons and remained in frame with V and J, and all other rearrangements were classified as non-productive. CDR3 was defined by IMGT convention, running from the second conserved V-encoded cysteine to the conserved J-encoded phenylalanine. Sequences without an unambiguous match to a single V gene segment were excluded from the earlier analysis of 450 to 650 of the donors. In an earlier analysis of 587 of the donors, V segments were called functional above 56.7% productive rearrangements and were called segregating when the between-donor standard deviation exceeded 5%. To diagnose cytomegalovirus status from the catalog of TCR beta chain sequences, a statistical classification framework was built. V and J gene assignment, in a later analysis, came from comparing TCR nucleotide sequences with IMGT/GENE-DB human TR gene sequences. In a later analysis, CDR3 sequences and most-parsimonious VDJ recombination scenarios were assigned using the TCRdist pipeline. A later analysis defined each TCR beta chain by its CDR3 amino acid sequence plus V-gene family, and excluded reads lacking a unique V-gene family. As a way to deal with suspected cross-contamination and a sequencing artifact, a later analysis dropped approximately 590 nucleotide sequences that were highly shared and had low generation probability. For each public chain, a later analysis derived a clonal expansion index from normalized ranks of inferred template counts within each repertoire. A later analysis computed generation probabilities with a VDJ recombination model fitted to out-of-frame rearrangements, and checked the results against IGoR. Hypergeometric tests were used in a later analysis to score TCR-TCR, TCR-HLA and TCR-CMV co-occurrence, with a repertoire-size bias correction applied to the TCR pairs. In a later analysis, false discovery rates were estimated by permuting HLA or CMV assignments 20 times. In a later analysis, co-occurring TCRs were grouped using DBSCAN, and TCRdist sequence similarity was added for clustering within HLA-allele-positive subsets. Repertoires with fewer than 30,000 or more than 120,000 public chains, plus five repertoires with anomalous nucleotide sharing, were excluded from co-occurrence clustering. TCRdb took over this immuneACCESS table, retaining in-frame rearrangements with V and J assigned. Such tables are incomplete; in checked studies, under half of the missing clones stem from an unresolved V gene, and the remainder is unexplained. That table supplies the V and J calls and clone size; D and trimming were determined from the DNA. For this sample there are 200,000 to 250,000 clones; about 80% appear just once. The ten most abundant clones make up less than 9% of the sample.

The germline V gene yields MGHRA for CDR1 and YSYEKL for CDR2. Inclusive of the bounding cysteine and phenylalanine, the CDR3 is 16 residues long. Solely the CDR3 DNA is kept, with 48 bases framed from the first base. A distance of 12 bases separates the germline ends of V and J, which lose 1 base and 3 bases respectively. The data originate from a study of cytomegalovirus exposure and HLA in healthy donors (dated by TCRdb to about 2017). Concerning the study at large: An earlier analysis of approximately 640 of the donors reported 276 Gb of sequence data and more than 90 million unique TCR beta sequences from approximately 180 million T cells. Approximately 310 gigabases of sequencing data and approximately 80 million unique TCR sequences were included in an early release covering roughly 700 HLA-typed donors. Of the 398 genotyped donors, approximately 83% fell in the genetic ancestry cluster associated with self-reported Caucasian donors. Typing coverage differed by locus: A, B, C, DRB1 and DQB1 were typed in roughly 620-630 donors, DQA1 in roughly 500, DPA1 in some 570, and DPB1 in just under 490. Rather than using new phenotypic data, the later analysis identified candidate immune exposures from TCR beta sequences and from how often those sequences occurred across donors. In addition to the first cohort of around 670 subjects, a separate validation cohort of approximately 110 different subjects was used. Every repertoire in the discovery cohort had been generated on one and the same sequencing platform. A later analysis re-analyzed previously published TCR beta repertoires from roughly 630 donors and added high-resolution HLA genotyping to study TCR occurrence patterns. In an earlier analysis of 587 of the donors, high-throughput TCR beta sequencing was used to judge whether each TCR beta V gene segment behaved as functional or pseudogenic. A later genetic analysis took genome-wide SNP genotypes for about three fifths of the 666 donors and used that subset as a discovery cohort. Among around 400 genotyped donors of the cohort, an average of approximately 240,000 unique TCR beta nucleotide sequences were sequenced per donor, about a sixth of them non-productive. Donor age, sex, ethnicity and CMV serostatus were compiled alongside the repertoire data. Four to six DR-DQ haplotypes were handled as single units for association and clustering, since linkage in the cohort was strong. The study profiled the T cell repertoires of approximately 700 subjects by immunosequencing and related them to cytomegalovirus serostatus. HLA typing covered class I and class II loci at four-digit resolution. The study combined high-throughput TCR immunosequencing, statistical association of individual TCRs with disease status, and machine learning to predict cytomegalovirus infection status. The study aimed to test whether cataloging public T cell receptors could reveal signatures of past pathogen exposure.

General study outcomes and caveats: According to a later analysis, parvovirus B19, influenza, CMV and Epstein-Barr virus appeared linked to several top co-occurrence clusters. Compared with equally common non-associated chains, HLA-associated TCR beta chains in a later analysis were more clonally expanded and had lower generation probabilities. Some IMGT-functional V segments, including TRBV6-2 and TRBV6-3, could not be distinguished by the 87-base-pair reads and were therefore excluded. A later analysis found that TCR association rates varied across HLA loci, with DRB1 alleles showing the most associated TCRs and HLA-C alleles the fewest. The study gave a list of 150 to 200 TCR beta chains associated with cytomegalovirus. Presence/absence analyses assumed roughly uniform sequencing depth across donors, an assumption that may not hold. When HLA alleles, especially DR and DQ, strongly co-occurred, attributing TCR associations to individual alleles was difficult. The cohort was sequenced for TCR beta chains only, and without alpha or paired-chain data the features that could be detected were limited. Across donors, most TCR sequences were observed very rarely, whereas some public TCRs were present in many individuals. Correlated functional status among segregating V segments might be attributable to linkage disequilibrium, but an unknown experimental factor could not be ruled out. Because HLA typing was missing for some donors at each locus, association tests included only the typed subset. The earlier analysis of approximately 560 of the donors excluded over 15 rarely observed V segments, including chromosome 9 orphons, because counts were too low. In vitro tests confirmed that a few of the cytomegalovirus-associated TCR beta chains recognize cytomegalovirus antigens. A later analysis found that most CMV-associated TCR beta chains appeared HLA-restricted, with HLA associations seemingly driven largely by CMV exposure. The sequencing pipeline was judged likely to have produced a cluster of highly shared sequence variants as a technical artifact. The classifier was reported to diagnose cytomegalovirus status with high specificity and sensitivity in both the original cohort and the validation cohort. In a later analysis, around 17,000 TCR beta sequences were associated with specific HLA alleles at a false discovery rate of 0.05. The authors suggested that the approach could potentially be extended to other disease states and immunological phenotypes. CMV serostatus was the only immune exposure information available for the cohort. Broadly in line with IMGT annotations, most TCR beta V segments showed up in productive rearrangements about 87% or about 30% of the time in an earlier analysis of about 500 of the donors. A later genetic analysis associated a missense DCLRE1C variant with V-gene and J-gene trimming of TCR beta chains, and an independent cohort replicated the association. A further reported finding was that TCR beta sequences accurately predicted the HLA-A and HLA-B alleles for most subjects in the first cohort. A later genetic analysis reported fewer N-insertions in productive TCRs among donors in an Asian-associated ancestry cluster than the approximately 670-donor mean.

The material sequenced was PBMCs. The receptor was isolated from a woman aged 60-75 years in good health and CMV-seropositive. The rearrangement joined TRBV4-1 to TRBJ1-4, with the D gene too uncertain to name. The nucleotide sequence is given as TGCGCCAGCAGCCAAGGTGCTCAACTTGCTAATGAAAAACTGTTTTTT. Translated, it reads CASSQGAQLANEKLFF.